Reported below is one T cell receptor beta chain. The clone's antigen remains unknown. A single base is all that separates this from a far larger clone, so a read error is likely. The sample holds other DNA sequences that translate to the same CDR3. The data stem from a study of shared clonotypes between healthy human individuals (dated by TCRdb to 2018 to 2021). Some background on the complete study: The cohort comprised a couple of women and three men aged 18 to 49 years. To increase sequencing depth and limit assay-specific biases, TCR repertoire library preparation and sequencing were carried out by different laboratories using diverse techniques. Between about 0.9 and 9 billion PBMCs per donor were obtained by leukapheresis. To estimate repertoire size and how much clonotype sharing occurs between individuals, the study deeply sequenced the blood TCR repertoires of five healthy adults.

Broader findings and caveats from the paper: Pairwise subsampling led to the expectation that sequencing depth would affect the degree of clonotype sharing among donors. The small number of donors limited the genetic and exposure-history diversity represented. Sampling was restricted to blood, and TCR repertoires in tissue are likely to differ from TCR repertoires in blood.

Healthy HIV-negative adults with no recently reported acute infections or vaccinations were included as donors. Every donor was a Caucasian adult residing in Nashville, Tennessee, USA. For unsorted samples, some 87 million PBMCs were counted, and genomic DNA was extracted using the QIAamp DNA Blood Mini kit. Blood was collected by leukapheresis, and PBMCs were isolated by Ficoll-Histopaque density gradient centrifugation and then cryopreserved in liquid nitrogen vapor phase. The CDR3, cysteine through phenylalanine, is 16 amino acids long. Only CDR3 DNA remains: 48 bases, in frame from the first base. Sequences SNHLY (CDR1) and FYNNEI (CDR2) are obtained from the germline V gene. V and J lose 2 bases and 1 base, and a span of 14 bases separates them. Using the deep immunoSEQ assay, TCR CDR3 regions were amplified from genomic DNA by multiplex PCR. Extracted genomic DNA from each cell subset was spread evenly across all wells of several immunoSEQ 96-well plates, with each plate serving as a replicate. For unsorted PBMC, each replicate PCR was loaded with approximately 330 ng genomic DNA, equivalent to about 30,000 T cell genomes. Ten immunoSEQ deep assay plates were used to sequence the unsorted PBMC genomic DNA. The purified libraries were quantified using a Qubit 3.0 fluorometer, sized with a Bioanalyzer 2100, and then quantified again using the KAPA Library Quantification kit. Each immunoSEQ 96-well plate was sequenced on its own single-read 150-cycle Illumina NextSeq 550 flow cell. Under the source paper's analysis protocol: Because the immunoSEQ output held only junctional sequences and lacked quality scores, the filtering could not match the filtering applied to full-length reads. To assign V/J genes and CDR3, sequences were annotated against IMGT germline references using PyIR, a Python wrapper for IgBLAST v1.9. Any read was removed if the V/J assignment was weak (E-value above 1e-6), the CDR3 was missing, or the read contained stop codons, out-of-frame junctions, or ambiguous translated residues. V3J clonotypes were defined as sequences sharing the same inferred V gene, J gene, and CDR3 amino acid sequence. The percentage overlap between two repertoires was calculated by dividing the number of shared unique clonotypes by the size of the smaller repertoire. RTK rarefaction, the Chao1 estimator, and Recon v2.1 estimates of unobserved clonotypes were used to assess repertoire richness. TCRdb obtained this table from immuneACCESS and retained in-frame rearrangements with V and J assigned. These tables miss some clones; where compared with another copy, unresolved V genes account for less than half of the shortfall, and the remainder is unexplained. The DNA was the basis for D and trimming; V, J and clone size are from that table. This sample gives 400,000 to 500,000 clones in total; about 79% of them show up just once. The leading ten clones occupy around 13% of the sample.

This clonotype originated in a woman aged 35 to 49 in good health. Some clones in this sample may be carry-over from other donors' samples. The V and J genes are TRBV2 and TRBJ1-1, with the D gene call left open. Sequencing was carried out using PBMCs. The CDR3 reads as follows: CASSELGVERNTEAFF. Read as DNA, the sequence is TGTGCCAGCAGTGAATTAGGAGTAGAGAGGAACACTGAAGCTTTCTTT.